The 5 T cell receptor beta chains presented below share a single source sample, sequenced in a study of tumor-infiltrating lymphocytes in oesophageal squamous cell carcinoma. TCRdb independently ran MiXCR on the PCR reads; one entry per CDR3 protein. The sample has some 12,000 distinct CDR3 sequences, around three fifths seen once. The sample was esophageal tumor tissue. The receptors come from a male donor with esophageal squamous cell carcinoma.

This clonotype is labeled as medium-sized. This chain joins TRBV14 and TRBJ2-5; D is ambiguous. The CDR3 totals 13 residues. The V gene's germline CDR1 is SGHDN and CDR2 FVKESK. Trimming stripped 0 bases from V and 5 bases from J, with 7 bases between. The CDR3 region has the DNA TGTGCCAGCAGCCAAGAGCTTCGGGAGACCCAGTACTTC. Protein product: CASSQELRETQYF.

A single count supports this clonotype. A much larger clone sits a single nucleotide away, making a read error possible. This rearrangement joins TRBV27 to TRBJ2-3, with a possible D match to TRBD2 (5 bases). The CDR3 sequence is 14 residues long. From germline, CDR1 is MNHEY and CDR2 SMNVEV (reference sequence). The CDR3 sequence is CTSSPRGRPGELYF. The DNA of the CDR3 is TGCACCAGCAGTCCTCGAGGGCGGCCCGGGGAGCTGTATTTT.

This clonotype is judged medium-sized. The chain joins TRBV6-1 to TRBJ2-1, with 9 nucleotides matching TRBD2. In germline, CDR1 is MNHNS, CDR2 SASEGT. The CDR3 covers 14 residues. Losses at the gene ends were 5 bases for V and 6 bases for J; bases not matched to a gene: 5. The CDR3 DNA follows: TGTGCCAGCAGTCAGGGACTAGCTCTCAATGAGCAGTTCTTC. This translates into CASSQGLALNEQFF.

The rearrangement links TRBV6-1 to TRBJ2-4; TRBD1 is a possible D gene (6 bases). Germline V gene sequence: CDR1 MNHNS, CDR2 SASEGT. The V end was cut by 6 bases, the J end by 1 base, with 7 bases between. The CDR3 covers 13 residues. CDR3 sequence: CASSQGAKNIQYF. CDR3 coding DNA: TGTGCCAGCAGCCAGGGGGCCAAAAACATTCAGTACTTC.

As for this clonotype: The CDR3 does not end in the conserved phenylalanine or tryptophan, so this is likely a read error. The limits of the CDR3 on the DNA are not certain, so only TCRdb's listed CDR3 is given. The CDR3 sequence: CASSLAGPKRPSIL. The chain employs TRBV7-3 and TRBJ2-3; the table's TRBD2 call for D was not verified on the DNA. The germline gives CDR1 SGHTA, CDR2 FQGTGA. With termini counted, the CDR3 has 14 amino acids.